Included here is one T cell receptor beta chain sequence, with context. The sample belongs to a study of PD-L1 blockade in urothelial cancer. V was pared by 4 bases and J by 7 bases, with 7 bases of the junction left unmatched. The V gene's germline CDR1 is SGHRS and CDR2 YFSETQ. The CDR3 totals 14 residues. The assay was immunoSEQ multiplex PCR, and TCRdb's table has in-frame clones only and misses some. The data contain tens of thousands of clones, 90% of them singletons. Time point: pretreatment peripheral blood. The chain combines TRBV5-1 with TRBJ2-1, with 8 bases aligning to TRBD1. The receptor comes from a man aged 55 to 69 with urothelial cancer. The material was PBMCs, obtained around atezolizumab (anti-PD-L1) treatment. In DNA form, the CDR3 reads TGCGCCAGCAGCCCCGGACAGGGAGCGAATGAGCAGTTCTTC. It translates to CASSPGQGANEQFF.